Detailed here is one TCR beta chain. It lacks a known antigen. No clone much larger than this one lies a single base away; base qualities are absent. The immunoSEQ Assay, a bias-controlled multiplex PCR, was used to amplify TCRbeta CDR3 regions from genomic DNA. Processing in the source paper ran as follows. Nucleated cell counts per sample were estimated from amplification of reference gene primers within the assay. To quantify the absolute abundance of each unique TCRbeta CDR3 rearrangement, sequence reads were collapsed and filtered. For each sample, productive Simpson clonality was calculated as the square root of Simpson's diversity index over productive rearrangements. TCRdb took over this immuneACCESS table, retaining in-frame rearrangements with V and J assigned. Such tables are incomplete; in checked studies, under half of the missing clones stem from an unresolved V gene, and the remainder is unexplained. V and J calls and clone size follow that table, whereas D and trimming were derived from the DNA. The sample records roughly 230,000 clones, under 90% of which are singletons. Clones ranked in the top ten supply around 4% of the sample.

This sample is part of a study of blood T cell repertoires in COVID-19 (dated by TCRdb to the early 2020s). Context from the whole study: Samples covering the acute and convalescent phases of COVID-19 were provided by collaborators in the United States, Italy and Spain. Nearly every sample came with metadata listing a de-identified subject ID, COVID-19 status, age in years and sex. The samples were drawn from two sources: the first 160 participants of the ongoing ImmuneRACE study, and 950 to 1,500 subjects contributed by 6 global collaborators. Where available, HLA class I and class II types were obtained from metadata supplied by the sample provider rather than from assay-based typing. The dataset comprised deeply sampled blood TCRbeta repertoires from subjects exposed to, actively infected with, or recovered from COVID-19. The prospective study material was composed of cDNA or gDNA derived from T cells, B-cell-depleted T cells, or PBMCs. The repertoires were made available in a free public database intended to serve as a resource for research on the immune response to SARS-CoV-2. Findings and caveats that apply to the study as a whole: The quantity of clinical and demographic metadata differed by source and by participant and was supplied without curation.

Enrolling through a virtual design, the prospective study's participants ranged in age from roughly 18 to 95 years and lived across around 25 United States geographic areas. To assign participants to cohorts, the prospective study relied on clinical history that participants themselves reported in a screening survey and a study questionnaire. In the prospective study, mobile phlebotomists collected whole blood, serum and a nasopharyngeal or oropharyngeal swab from each participant. Participants in the prospective study had the option to provide additional blood draws and questionnaires over an approximately 2-month period. Prospective study blood samples were shipped either frozen or at room temperature before DNA extraction. Sequenced material: PBMCs or T cells enriched from blood (not recorded which). The sequence was obtained from a woman in her 30s with acute COVID-19.

The CDR3 reads CASSEPGWYQETQYF. The bases read TGCGCCAGCAGTGAACCAGGGTGGTACCAAGAGACCCAGTACTTC. The V gene is TRBV10-2 and the J gene is TRBJ2-5; TRBD1 is possibly the D segment (5 matching bases). In the germline V gene, CDR1 corresponds to WSHSY and CDR2 to SAAADI. The CDR3 runs 15 residues from the cysteine to the phenylalanine. Only the CDR3 DNA stays, 45 bases, in frame from base 1. V is clipped by 3 bases and J by 0 bases, and the sequence between their germline boundaries is 11 bases long.